A selection of T cell receptor beta chains follows, all from one sample in a study of T cell responses to AZD1222 COVID-19 vaccine. Measured with immunoSEQ multiplex PCR; TCRdb has only the in-frame clones, and not every one. Found here are roughly 120,000 clones, around 92% of them singletons; the top ten hold approximately 7.9%. The specimen comprised peripheral blood, sampled 28 days after the second AZD1222 dose. Receptor source: an adult who received the AZD1222 COVID-19 vaccine. Both conserved end residues are part of each CDR3. Fields, in order: clone size, J gene, V gene, D gene, CDR3 protein, CDR3 DNA. A D gene is named only where the DNA matches it firmly. Size is stated for part of the rows, as once, few or many counts, or as a class when the clone is expanded.

size: -
J: TRBJ1-1
V: TRBV18
D: -
CDR3: CASSSKQTTGAEAFF
DNA: TGTGCCAGCTCATCCAAACAAACGACGGGAGCTGAAGCTTTCTTT

size: -
J: TRBJ2-7
V: TRBV7-9
D: -
CDR3: CASSLQGSKADEQYF
DNA: TGTGCCAGCAGCCTCCAGGGAAGTAAGGCAGACGAGCAGTACTTC

size: -
J: TRBJ1-6
V: TRBV9
D: TRBD1
CDR3: CASSDPRDRENNSPLHF
DNA: TGTGCCAGCAGCGACCCACGGGACAGGGAAAATAATTCACCCCTCCACTTT

size: -
J: TRBJ2-1
V: TRBV27
D: TRBD2
CDR3: CASRGLAGLNEQFF
DNA: TGTGCCAGCAGAGGACTAGCGGGGCTAAATGAGCAGTTCTTC

size: -
J: TRBJ1-2
V: TRBV6-1
D: TRBD1
CDR3: CASSEASKVTGAPWGYGYTF
DNA: TGTGCCAGCAGTGAAGCGTCTAAGGTGACAGGGGCTCCCTGGGGCTATGGCTACACCTTC

size: -
J: TRBJ1-2
V: TRBV5-5
D: -
CDR3: CASSSGARQTNYGYTF
DNA: TGTGCCAGCAGCTCGGGGGCACGCCAAACTAACTATGGCTACACCTTC

size: -
J: TRBJ2-7
V: TRBV5-1
D: TRBD1
CDR3: CASSLAGQGFYEQYF
DNA: TGCGCCAGCAGCCTTGCGGGACAGGGGTTCTACGAGCAGTACTTC

size: -
J: TRBJ1-2
V: TRBV2
D: TRBD1
CDR3: CASRLDRGANYGYTF
DNA: TGTGCCAGCAGGCTAGACAGGGGAGCTAACTATGGCTACACCTTC

size: -
J: TRBJ1-1
V: TRBV7-9
D: TRBD1
CDR3: CASSSGTGPNTEAFF
DNA: TGTGCCAGCAGCTCCGGGACAGGACCGAACACTGAAGCTTTCTTT

size: -
J: TRBJ2-7
V: TRBV18
D: -
CDR3: CASSPEGGITYEQYF
DNA: TGTGCCAGCTCACCGGAGGGCGGGATTACCTACGAGCAGTACTTC

size: -
J: TRBJ2-1
V: TRBV12-5
D: -
CDR3: CASGSSGSNEQFF
DNA: TGTGCTAGTGGTTCGTCAGGGTCCAATGAGCAGTTCTTC

size: -
J: TRBJ2-7
V: TRBV28
D: -
CDR3: CASSFGYSYEQYF
DNA: TGTGCCAGCAGTTTTGGGTACTCCTACGAGCAGTACTTC

size: -
J: TRBJ1-3
V: TRBV27
D: TRBD1
CDR3: CASSDRTGLGNTIYF
DNA: TGTGCCAGCAGTGATCGGACAGGGCTTGGAAACACCATATATTTT

size: -
J: TRBJ2-7
V: TRBV19
D: TRBD1
CDR3: CASRPGTGGKYEQYF
DNA: TGTGCCAGTAGACCCGGGACAGGGGGCAAGTACGAGCAGTACTTC

size: -
J: TRBJ2-7
V: TRBV29-1
D: TRBD1
CDR3: CSVGIGTGSYEQYF
DNA: TGCAGCGTTGGAATCGGGACAGGGTCCTACGAGCAGTACTTC

size: once
J: TRBJ1-3
V: TRBV29-1
D: TRBD1
CDR3: CSVATGQGANTIYF
DNA: TGCAGCGTTGCTACGGGACAGGGGGCAAACACCATATATTTT

size: -
J: TRBJ1-6
V: TRBV6-1
D: -
CDR3: CASSDPGRSSYNSPLHF
DNA: TGTGCCAGCAGTGACCCTGGGCGAAGCTCCTATAATTCACCCCTCCACTTT

size: -
J: TRBJ2-5
V: TRBV10-3
D: TRBD1
CDR3: CAISDRDRALETQYF
DNA: TGTGCCATCAGCGACCGGGACAGGGCTCTGGAGACCCAGTACTTC

size: -
J: TRBJ2-5
V: TRBV5-1
D: -
CDR3: CASSPGGETQYF
DNA: TGCGCCAGCAGCCCCGGAGGAGAGACCCAGTACTTC

size: -
J: TRBJ1-2
V: TRBV5-1
D: -
CDR3: CASSGVGGAAYGYTF
DNA: TGCGCCAGCAGCGGGGTGGGAGGTGCCGCCTATGGCTACACCTTC

size: -
J: TRBJ1-6
V: TRBV7-9
D: -
CDR3: CASSLEGWGSPLHF
DNA: TGTGCCAGCAGCTTAGAGGGTTGGGGTTCACCCCTCCACTTT

size: -
J: TRBJ1-3
V: TRBV5-8
D: -
CDR3: CASSFPNSGNTIYF
DNA: TGTGCCAGCAGCTTCCCGAACTCTGGAAACACCATATATTTT

size: -
J: TRBJ2-7
V: TRBV6-6
D: -
CDR3: CASRPRSSYEQYF
DNA: TGTGCCAGCAGACCACGAAGCTCCTACGAGCAGTACTTC

size: -
J: TRBJ1-5
V: TRBV18
D: TRBD1
CDR3: CASQNGTGDSLPQHF
DNA: TGTGCCAGCCAAAACGGGACAGGGGATTCTCTGCCCCAGCATTTT

size: -
J: TRBJ1-2
V: TRBV2
D: -
CDR3: CASSWGGGYTF
DNA: TGTGCCAGCAGTTGGGGAGGAGGCTACACCTTC

size: -
J: TRBJ2-3
V: TRBV7-9
D: TRBD2
CDR3: CASSLRIGLAGGPEDTQYF
DNA: TGTGCCAGCAGCTTAAGAATAGGGCTAGCGGGAGGGCCTGAAGATACGCAGTATTTT

size: -
J: TRBJ1-3
V: TRBV3-1/TRBV3-2
D: -
CDR3: CASSQLLWGASGNTIYF
DNA: TGTGCCAGCAGCCAGTTATTGTGGGGGGCCTCTGGAAACACCATATATTTT

size: once
J: TRBJ1-5
V: TRBV7-9
D: -
CDR3: CASSRGTTNSNQPQHF
DNA: TGTGCCAGCAGCCGAGGGACAACTAATAGCAATCAGCCCCAGCATTTT

size: -
J: TRBJ1-4
V: TRBV2
D: TRBD1
CDR3: CASRQGARFLFF
DNA: TGTGCCAGCAGGCAGGGGGCACGTTTCCTGTTTTTT

size: -
J: TRBJ2-7
V: TRBV5-6
D: -
CDR3: CASSPQWQTYEQYF
DNA: TGTGCCAGCAGCCCCCAGTGGCAGACCTACGAGCAGTACTTC

size: -
J: TRBJ2-1
V: TRBV7-9
D: -
CDR3: CASSLDLGAYNEQFF
DNA: TGTGCCAGCAGCTTGGACCTTGGGGCCTACAATGAGCAGTTCTTC

size: -
J: TRBJ2-4
V: TRBV28
D: -
CDR3: CASSLSVPGAKNIQYF
DNA: TGTGCCAGCAGTTTATCCGTGCCCGGGGCCAAAAACATTCAGTACTTC

size: -
J: TRBJ1-1
V: TRBV11-2
D: -
CDR3: CASSLARGGTEAFF
DNA: TGTGCCAGCAGCTTAGCCAGAGGGGGCACTGAAGCTTTCTTT

size: -
J: TRBJ2-2
V: TRBV7-9
D: -
CDR3: CASSYGGLNTGELFF
DNA: TGTGCCAGCAGTTATGGGGGGCTAAACACCGGGGAGCTGTTTTTT

size: -
J: TRBJ1-5
V: TRBV15
D: TRBD1
CDR3: CATRRDSDNQPQHF
DNA: TGTGCCACCAGGAGGGACAGCGACAATCAGCCCCAGCATTTT

size: few
J: TRBJ2-1
V: TRBV10-1
D: -
CDR3: CASSEFGRGQGSYEQFF
DNA: TGCGCCAGCAGTGAGTTTGGACGCGGCCAAGGGAGCTATGAGCAGTTCTTC

size: -
J: TRBJ2-3
V: TRBV11-2
D: -
CDR3: CASSLDSGGASTDTQYF
DNA: TGTGCCAGCAGCTTAGACTCTGGGGGCGCCAGCACAGATACGCAGTATTTT